Below, 18 T cell receptor beta chains from the same sample are listed, as sequenced in a study of blood T cells in healthy people across ages. For the second PCR, which ran for about 7 to 11 cycles, a sample-barcoded 5' primer and a J-beta primer mix were used. TCRdb reprocessed the 5' RACE reads via MiXCR and lists one record per CDR3 protein. The sample includes 950,000 to 1,200,000 distinct CDR3 sequences, roughly two fifths of them seen just once. Sequences were obtained from blood. These receptor sequences come from a man in his late teens or twenties in good health.

CDR3 in DNA: TGTGCCAGTGCCACAGGGAATTCTGATACGCAGTATTTT. Protein: CASATGNSDTQYF. The chain carries TRBV2 and TRBJ2-3; D perhaps matches TRBD1 (6 bases). The CDR3 covers 13 residues. The germline V gene has CDR1 SNHLY and CDR2 FYNNEI. Deletions cut 9 bases from V and 6 bases from J, with 16 bases between. Looking up the rest from reference TRBV2 and TRBJ2-3 gives the full variable domain: EPEVTQTPSHQVTQMGQEVILRCVPISNHLYFYWYRQILGQKVEFLVSFYNNEISEKSEIFDDQFSVERPDGSNFTLKIRSTKLEDSAMYFCASATGNSDTQYFGPGTRLTVL.

The chain carries TRBV28 and TRBJ2-1; 7 bases fit TRBD1. The end of the DNA fits TRBJ2-7 better, so the J call may be wrong. Germline V gene lookup returns CDR1 MDHEN and CDR2 SYDVKM. This CDR3 contains 15 residues. The CDR3 is CASSYSGTAYNEQYF. CDR3 nucleotides: TGTGCCAGCAGTTACTCCGGGACAGCCTACAATGAGCAGTACTTC.

Turning to this clonotype: A much larger clone differs by one base, so this may be a read error. V and J are TRBV20-1 and TRBJ1-6; D is uncertain. Per the germline V gene, CDR1 is DFQATT and CDR2 is SNEGSKA (reference sequence). CDR3 length: 14 residues. The CDR3 nucleotides are TGCGGTGCTAGGATAGGGCGGGGAGATTCACCCCTCCACTTT. Protein: CGARIGRGDSPLHF.

The chain uses TRBV10-3 and TRBJ1-1, with a possible D match to TRBD1 (6 bases). Trimming cost V 3 bases and J 5 bases, with 10 bases left between them. The germline V gene encodes CDR1 ENHRY and CDR2 SYGVKD. CDR3 size: 13 residues. The DNA of the CDR3 is TGTGCCATCAGTGACGGGGGGCAGACTGAAGCTTTCTTT. Protein sequence: CAISDGGQTEAFF.

This clonotype was seen repeatedly, ten times or more. The V gene is TRBV6-1, the J gene TRBJ2-1; perhaps TRBD2 as D (5 bases). Trimming removed 6 bases from V and 7 bases from J, with 10 bases in between. The CDR3 runs to 12 residues. In germline, CDR1 is MNHNS, CDR2 SASEGT. The CDR3 DNA follows: TGTGCCAGCAGGCCCTCGGGGAATGAGCAGTTCTTC. Translation: CASRPSGNEQFF.

CDR3 DNA sequence: TGTGCCAGCAGCATTGACAGGGGTTTCAGCTACACCTTC. This sequence encodes CASSIDRGFSYTF. The rearrangement links TRBV2 to TRBJ1-2, with 8 bases identical to TRBD1. The V and J ends lost 6 bases and 9 bases, in that order; junction bases with no gene match: 9. CDR1 is SNHLY, CDR2 FYNNEI, per germline. The CDR3 runs to 13 residues.

This clonotype has only a few counts. The chain employs TRBV28 and TRBJ2-3; 8 nucleotides agree with TRBD1. This CDR3 contains 15 residues. J was trimmed by 1 base and V by 2 bases; bases with no gene match: 2. CDR1 MDHEN and CDR2 SYDVKM come from the germline V gene. The CDR3 is CASSLPGQGTDTQYF. CDR3 nucleotides: TGTGCCAGCAGTTTACCGGGACAGGGCACAGATACGCAGTATTTT.

This clonotype was seen only a few times. The chain joins TRBV7-8 to TRBJ2-3, with TRBD1 as a possible D gene (5 bases). Trimming cost V 3 bases and J 2 bases, with 15 bases left between them. Germline loops: CDR1 SGHVS, CDR2 FQNEAQ. This CDR3 has 16 amino acids. CDR3 nucleotide sequence: TGTGCCAGCAGCTTGGAGTTCAGGGTCGACACAGATACGCAGTATTTT. Translating it yields CASSLEFRVDTDTQYF.

This chain's CDR3 is CASSLQQGGFNEQFF. CDR3 nucleotide sequence: TGTGCCAGCAGTTTACAACAGGGAGGGTTCAATGAGCAGTTCTTC. The rearrangement uses TRBV12-3 or TRBV12-4 and TRBJ2-1; possible D gene TRBD2, 7 bases. V lost 2 bases and J lost 6, with 14 bases in between. CDR3 size: 15 residues.

This chain joins TRBV15 and TRBJ2-4; TRBD1 or TRBD2 may be the D gene (5 bases each). V was pared by 3 bases and J by 9 bases, with 18 bases between. CDR1 LNHNV and CDR2 YYDKDF come from the germline V gene (reference sequence). CDR3 length: 15 residues. CDR3 region: CATSRGGPRESIQYF. CDR3 sequence (DNA): TGTGCCACCAGCAGGGGTGGGCCCAGGGAGAGCATTCAGTACTTC.

This clonotype has more than one count but fewer than ten. The chain carries TRBV14 and TRBJ2-2; D is uncertain. V lost 4 bases, J lost 0 bases, and 15 bases lay in between. The CDR3 runs to 17 residues. CDR1 and CDR2 from the germline V gene are SGHDN and FVKESK. DNA of the CDR3: TGTGCCAGCAGCCCTCAGAAGGTTTTAGCGAACACCGGGGAGCTGTTTTTT. Its protein product is CASSPQKVLANTGELFF.

The V gene is TRBV2, the J gene TRBJ2-2; a weak D match, TRBD2 (5 bases). Germline V gives CDR1 SNHLY, CDR2 FYNNEI. Trimming took off 6 bases at V and 6 bases at J, with 14 bases between the two ends. The length of the CDR3 is 14 residues. DNA of the CDR3: TGTGCCAGCAGCCAATCGGGTAGCGCCGGGGAGCTGTTTTTT. This sequence encodes CASSQSGSAGELFF.

This chain joins TRBV4-3 and TRBJ2-3; 7 bases are shared with TRBD2. This CDR3 is 17 amino acids long. Germline lookup yields CDR1 LGHNA and CDR2 YSLEER. V lost 0 bases to trimming and J lost 1 base; unmatched junction nucleotides: 7. CDR3 amino acids: CASSQEVAGVRTDTQYF. Here the CDR3 DNA reads TGCGCCAGCAGCCAAGAAGTTGCGGGGGTTCGCACAGATACGCAGTATTTT.

The rearrangement uses TRBV20-1 and TRBJ1-2, with TRBD1 as a possible D gene (5 bases). The CDR3 length is 12 residues. From germline, CDR1 is DFQATT and CDR2 SNEGSKA (reference sequence). Between the trimmed V and J ends, which lost 8 bases and 2 bases, there was a span of 12 bases. The CDR3 region has the DNA TGCAGTACTGTCAGGGTAAACTATGGCTACACCTTC. Protein sequence: CSTVRVNYGYTF.

The J gene is TRBJ2-7, the V gene TRBV29-1, with 8 bases lining up with TRBD1. The length of the CDR3 is 13 residues. CDR1 is SQVTM, CDR2 ANQGSEA, per germline. J gave up 4 bases and V 3 bases, and 5 bases lay outside the gene matches. Here the CDR3 reads CSVDFDRGYEQYF. The CDR3 bases are TGCAGCGTTGACTTTGACAGGGGTTACGAGCAGTACTTC.

This clonotype was detected ten times or more. J is TRBJ1-2 and V is TRBV29-1; D is undetermined. Trimming left V 4 bases short and J 0 bases short, with 12 bases between. The length of the CDR3 is 14 residues. Germline CDR1 and CDR2: SQVTM and ANQGSEA. The CDR3, as DNA: TGCAGCGTTGTACCCAGGCTTTCTAACTATGGCTACACCTTC. Protein: CSVVPRLSNYGYTF.

The chain has TRBV12-3 or TRBV12-4 and TRBJ1-1; D call uncertain. This CDR3 region has 13 residues. V gave up 1 base and J gave up 9 bases, with 12 bases separating them. This CDR3 is CASSLGARPQAFF. CDR3 bases: TGTGCCAGCAGTTTAGGTGCCAGGCCCCAAGCTTTCTTT.

The J gene is TRBJ1-2, the V gene TRBV29-1, with no clear D. V lost 6 bases to trimming and J lost 6 bases, with 14 bases between them. Germline values: CDR1 SQVTM, CDR2 ANQGSEA. This CDR3 has 12 residues. As DNA, the CDR3 is TGCAGCGTCACGTCCTGGGAGGATGGCTACACCTTC. It specifies CSVTSWEDGYTF.